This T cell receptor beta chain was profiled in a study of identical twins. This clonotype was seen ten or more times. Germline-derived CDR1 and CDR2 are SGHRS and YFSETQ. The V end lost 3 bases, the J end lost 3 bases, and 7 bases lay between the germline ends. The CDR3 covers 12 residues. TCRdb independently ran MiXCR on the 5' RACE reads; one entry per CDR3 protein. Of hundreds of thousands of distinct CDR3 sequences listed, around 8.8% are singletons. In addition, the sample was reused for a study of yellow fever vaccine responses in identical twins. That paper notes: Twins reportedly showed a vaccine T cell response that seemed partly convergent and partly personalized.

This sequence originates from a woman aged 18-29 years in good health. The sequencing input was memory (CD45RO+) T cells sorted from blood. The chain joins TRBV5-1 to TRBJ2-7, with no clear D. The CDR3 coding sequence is TGCGCCAGCAGCTCGACCCTCTACGAGCAGTACTTC. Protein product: CASSSTLYEQYF.